The entry that follows covers one TCR beta chain sequence. This entry is derived from a study of hypomethylating agent response in myelodysplastic syndrome. The ends lost 4 bases at V and 2 bases at J; junction bases unmatched: 5. The germline V gene has CDR1 MNHEY and CDR2 SVGAGI. The CDR3 covers 15 residues. Some clones are missing from TCRdb's copy, which holds only in-frame ones; the method was immunoSEQ multiplex PCR. The sample includes around 1,600 clones, 65% to 90% of them seen just once. The sequencing used bone marrow, collected before or after starting hypomethylating agent treatment for myelodysplastic syndrome (not recorded which). The genes are TRBV6-5 and TRBJ2-7, with TRBD1 matching over 10 bases. The TCR comes from a human donor with myelodysplastic syndrome. This CDR3 reads CASSWTGGEPYEQYF. The CDR3 region has the DNA TGTGCCAGCAGTTGGACAGGGGGGGAACCCTACGAGCAGTACTTC.